This T cell receptor (beta chain) was captured in a study of T cell responses to AZD1222 COVID-19 vaccine. About the study: Pooled samples include second doses given at about 4 or 12 weeks. Overall study results and limits: Spike as a whole was targeted by vaccine-associated CD4 TCRs, dominant at 160-218 and 743-854. Scientists sampled the repertoires only once the peak T cell response had passed.

Assay used: immunoSEQ multiplex PCR; TCRdb lists only in-frame clones, some missing. The sample consists of tens of thousands of clones, around 90% of them appearing once. About this clone itself: The antigen remains unidentified.

The CDR3 is 16 amino acids. The ends lost 3 bases at V and 11 bases at J; junction bases unmatched: 18. CDR1 is ENHRY, CDR2 SYGVKD, per germline. The chain joins TRBV10-3 to TRBJ1-1; 7 bases are shared with TRBD1. This TCR was recovered from an adult in good health. Sample: peripheral blood, taken on day 0 of AZD1222 vaccination. The CDR3 nucleotides are TGTGCCATCAGTGACTCACTTTCGGACAGGAGGGTTCGGGCTTTCTTT. Protein product: CAISDSLSDRRVRAFF.